This T cell receptor beta chain was recorded in a study of cytomegalovirus exposure and HLA in healthy donors. General study findings and limits: In a later analysis, the majority of CMV-associated beta chains seemingly showed HLA restriction. Later findings reportedly placed an Asian-associated ancestry cluster below the roughly 670-donor mean for N-insertions. Judged likely to be a sequencing artifact was a cluster of highly shared sequence variants.

On this clone itself: Antigen unknown.

The PCR was carried out with 60 Vbeta primers and 13 Jbeta primers. In the authors' workflow: It was a later analysis that counted tens of millions of unique TCR beta chains, of which roughly 11 million were shared. The repertoire was sequenced with immunoSEQ multiplex PCR; TCRdb's copy has only in-frame clones and lacks some. Clone size and V and J calls were adopted from that table, with D and trimming inferred from the DNA. The repertoire has some 55,000 clones, about four fifths of them found once; the top ten carry over 1.5%. Sequencing was done on a sample of PBMCs. This sequence was found in a man between 40 and 49 years old in good health and CMV-seronegative.

Written as DNA, the CDR3 is TGTGCCAGCAGCCAGGCCAGGTCCCCTAATGAAAAACTGTTTTTT. Its protein is CASSQARSPNEKLFF. The V and J genes are TRBV11-2 and TRBJ1-4; D is undetermined. The CDR3 is 15 residues long. Trimming cost V 5 bases and J 3 bases, with 13 bases left between them. Germline V gene data show CDR1 as SGHAT and CDR2 as FQNNGV.